The 15 T cell receptor beta chains below all came from one sample that was sequenced in a study of human T cells and chemical hapten exposure. From the RACE reads, TCRdb called clonotypes with MiXCR, one entry per CDR3 protein. The sample contains 80,000 to 95,000 distinct CDR3 sequences, 11% of which appear only once. Time point indicated: patch test 2, 6 weeks after DPC sensitization. Sample treatment: therapeutic diphenylcyclopropenone sensitization with weekly scalp DPC. The sample in question was whole blood, obtained in connection with sensitization to the hapten diphenylcyclopropenone (DPC). Receptor source: a man aged 35 to 55 with alopecia areata. Some clones in this sample may be carry-over from other donors' samples.

This rearrangement joins TRBV28 to TRBJ2-3; 13 positions match TRBD2. Per germline, CDR1 MDHEN and CDR2 SYDVKM. The CDR3 length is 14 residues. V gave up 6 bases and J gave up 15 bases; unmatched junction bases: 12. Written as DNA, the CDR3 is TGTGCCAGCAGCGCCGGGACTAGCGGGACGGAGGTTTATTTT. It encodes CASSAGTSGTEVYF.

Details on this clonotype: With a much larger clone just one base away, this may be a read error. The rearrangement joins TRBV3-1 to TRBJ1-5; possible D gene TRBD1, 5 bases. Germline CDR1 is LGHDT and CDR2 is YNNKEL (reference sequence). V was cut by 1 base and J by 2 bases, with 6 bases left in between. The CDR3 runs to 14 residues. In DNA, the CDR3 is TGTGCCAGCAGCCAAGGGGACGGCAATCAGCCCCAGCATTTT. Translating it yields CASSQGDGNQPQHF.

This clonotype has only a few counts. The chain joins TRBV5-6 to TRBJ2-3; 7 positions match TRBD1. This CDR3 comprises 15 residues. V trimming: 2 bases; J trimming: 0 bases; junction bases outside the gene matches: 3. The germline CDR1 and CDR2 sequences are SGHDT and YYEEEE. The CDR3 DNA reads as TGTGCCAGCAGCTTTGGGACAGTGAGCACAGATACGCAGTATTTT. Residues: CASSFGTVSTDTQYF.

At least ten counts were recorded for this clonotype. The rearrangement uses TRBV5-1 and TRBJ2-4; D uncertain. CDR1 and CDR2 from the germline V gene are SGHRS and YFSETQ. V dropped 0 bases and J dropped 6 bases, with 16 bases sitting between them. CDR3 length: 16 residues. The CDR3 DNA reads TGCGCCAGCAGCTTGGGGTCCGCGGCGGTGGGAAACATTCAGTACTTC. Translated, it gives CASSLGSAAVGNIQYF. Drawing the rest from reference TRBV5-1 and TRBJ2-4, the complete variable domain is KAGVTQTPRYLIKTRGQQVTLSCSPISGHRSVSWYQQTPGQGLQFLFEYFSETQRNKGNFPGRFSGRQFSNSRSEMNVSTLELGDSALYLCASSLGSAAVGNIQYFGAGTRLSVL.

This clonotype has at least ten counts. This is likely a read error, given that the CDR3 carries no conserved phenylalanine or tryptophan at its end. The DNA is omitted, as the CDR3 cannot be located on it reliably, and the CDR3 follows TCRdb's listing. This rearrangement joins TRBV20-1 to TRBJ2-7. Looked up from germline, CDR1 is DFQATT and CDR2 is SNEGSKA (reference sequence). From its first to its last residue, the CDR3 has 8 amino acids. The CDR3 sequence is CSATPNSS.

Only a few counts were recorded for this clonotype. The V and J genes are TRBV9 and TRBJ2-3; 11 bases match TRBD2. With 4 bases clipped from V and 3 bases from J, the junction kept 10 bases outside the gene matches. In germline, CDR1 is SGDLS, CDR2 YYNGEE. The CDR3 loop spans 17 amino acids. The DNA for the CDR3 is TGTGCCAGCAGCCAGGGGGTAGCGGGAGGGAGGACAGATACGCAGTATTTT. Encoded protein: CASSQGVAGGRTDTQYF.

The genes are TRBV6-6 and TRBJ2-3; possible D gene TRBD2, 5 bases. The germline V and J ends were trimmed by 5 bases and 4 bases, with 13 bases remaining between them. CDR3 size: 14 residues. The V gene's germline CDR1 is MNHNY and CDR2 SVGAGI (reference sequence). The CDR3 DNA reads as TGTGCCAGCAGTCCAGCGGTCCCGCCAGATACGCAGTATTTT. Translated, it gives CASSPAVPPDTQYF.

This clonotype was counted only a few times. The chain is built from TRBV7-2 and TRBJ2-5; 12 bases agree with TRBD1. Germline-derived CDR1 and CDR2 are SGHTA and FQGNSA. This CDR3 is 15 amino acids long. The V segment lost 5 bases and the J segment 5 bases; nucleotides outside the gene matches: 6. The CDR3: CASSGGTGGLETQYF. CDR3 sequence (DNA): TGTGCCAGCAGCGGAGGGACAGGGGGCCTCGAGACCCAGTACTTC.

This clonotype has just a few counts. V and J are TRBV28 and TRBJ2-1, with D possibly matching TRBD2 (6 bases). The CDR3 totals 14 residues. Germline V gives CDR1 MDHEN, CDR2 SYDVKM. V lost 4 bases and J 7 bases, leaving 14 bases between the germline ends. The CDR3 nucleotides are TGTGCCAGCAGTTCCCCAGCGGGTACAAATGAGCAGTTCTTC. Translating it yields CASSSPAGTNEQFF.

This clonotype was found many times. The gene calls are TRBV28 and TRBJ1-3; D gene uncertain. Trimming removed 11 bases at V and 0 bases at J, with 14 bases between. The length of the CDR3 is 14 residues. Germline loops: CDR1 MDHEN, CDR2 SYDVKM. CDR3 amino acids: CAVVGASSGNTIYF. The CDR3 DNA reads TGTGCCGTTGTAGGAGCGAGCTCTGGAAACACCATATATTTT.

J is TRBJ2-3 and V is TRBV3-1, with 7 positions matching TRBD2. This CDR3 spans 16 amino acids. Germline-derived CDR1 and CDR2 are LGHDT and YNNKEL (reference sequence). The V gene end was trimmed by 2 bases and the J gene end by 5 bases; junction bases not matched to a gene: 10. The CDR3 reads CASSQRVGGGGDTQYF. In DNA form, the CDR3 reads TGTGCCAGCAGCCAAAGGGTGGGAGGCGGGGGAGATACGCAGTATTTT.

As to this clonotype: The missing conserved phenylalanine or tryptophan at the end of this CDR3 makes a read error likely. The V call is TRBV15, the J call TRBJ2-1; 11 positions agree with TRBD2. CDR3 size: 13 residues. The V and J ends lost 3 bases and 13 bases, in that order; junction bases with no gene match: 5. In germline, CDR1 is LNHNV, CDR2 YYDKDF (reference sequence). The CDR3 loop is CATSRDSGRVQFS. The CDR3, as DNA: TGTGCCACCAGCAGGGATAGCGGGAGGGTTCAGTTCTCC.

This clonotype was seen repeatedly, ten times or more. This chain connects TRBV6-2 or TRBV6-3 to TRBJ1-5; D uncertain. Germline CDR1 MNHEY, CDR2 SVGEGT. Trimming stripped 2 bases from V and 6 bases from J, with 11 bases between. The CDR3 totals 14 residues. CDR3 amino acids: CASSYGPSSQPQHF. As DNA, the CDR3 is TGTGCCAGCAGTTACGGGCCCAGTAGTCAGCCCCAGCATTTT.

This clonotype was picked up a small number of times. This chain connects TRBV28 to TRBJ2-5; 8 bases are a match to TRBD1. Germline-derived CDR1 and CDR2 are MDHEN and SYDVKM. The V segment lost 6 bases and the J segment 4 bases; nucleotides outside the gene matches: 4. CDR3 length equals 13 residues. The CDR3 DNA is TGTGCCAGCAGCCTTCAGGGGGCAGAGACCCAGTACTTC. This encodes CASSLQGAETQYF.

With respect to this clonotype: A much larger clone lies one base from this, so it may be a read error. V is TRBV28 and J is TRBJ1-2, with no clear D. Germline CDR1 reads MDHEN; CDR2 reads SYDVKM. CDR3 length: 11 residues. The CDR3 sequence: CASRGNYRYTF. CDR3 nucleotides: TGTGCCAGCCGTGGAAACTATCGCTACACCTTC.